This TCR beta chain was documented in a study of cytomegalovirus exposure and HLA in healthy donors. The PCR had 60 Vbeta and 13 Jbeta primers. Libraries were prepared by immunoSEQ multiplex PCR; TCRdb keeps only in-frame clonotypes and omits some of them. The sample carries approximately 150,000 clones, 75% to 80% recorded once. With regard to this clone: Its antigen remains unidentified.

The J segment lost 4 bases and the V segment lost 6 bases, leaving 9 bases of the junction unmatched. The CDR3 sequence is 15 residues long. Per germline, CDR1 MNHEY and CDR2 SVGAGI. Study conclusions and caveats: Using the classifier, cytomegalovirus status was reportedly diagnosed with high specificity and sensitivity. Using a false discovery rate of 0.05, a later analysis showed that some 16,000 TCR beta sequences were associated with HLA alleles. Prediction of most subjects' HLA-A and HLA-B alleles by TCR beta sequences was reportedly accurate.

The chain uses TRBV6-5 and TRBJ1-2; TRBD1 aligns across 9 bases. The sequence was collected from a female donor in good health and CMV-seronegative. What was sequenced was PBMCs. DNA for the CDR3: TGTGCCAGCAGCGAGACCGGGACAGGGTTCTATGGCTACACCTTC. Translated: CASSETGTGFYGYTF.